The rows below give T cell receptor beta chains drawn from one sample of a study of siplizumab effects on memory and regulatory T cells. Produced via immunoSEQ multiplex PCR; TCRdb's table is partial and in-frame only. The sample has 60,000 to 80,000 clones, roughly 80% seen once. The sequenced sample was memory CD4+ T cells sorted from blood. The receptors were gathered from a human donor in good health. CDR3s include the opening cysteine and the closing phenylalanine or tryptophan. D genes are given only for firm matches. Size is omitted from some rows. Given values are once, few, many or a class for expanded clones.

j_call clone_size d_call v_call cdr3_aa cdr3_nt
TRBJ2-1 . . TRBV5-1 CASSRTRGAYNEQFF TGCGCCAGCAGCCGTACCAGGGGTGCCTACAATGAGCAGTTCTTC
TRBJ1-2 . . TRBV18 CASSLASGANYGYTF TGTGCCAGCTCGCTTGCATCGGGAGCTAACTATGGCTACACCTTC
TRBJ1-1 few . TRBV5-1 CASSFTGDTEAFF TGCGCCAGCAGCTTCACCGGGGACACTGAAGCTTTCTTT
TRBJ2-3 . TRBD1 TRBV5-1 CASSLERDRGDTQYF TGCGCCAGCAGCTTGGAGCGGGACAGGGGGGATACGCAGTATTTT
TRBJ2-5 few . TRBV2 CASSGEVGVKTQYF TGTGCCAGCAGTGGTGAGGTGGGAGTAAAGACCCAGTACTTC
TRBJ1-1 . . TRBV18 CASSPGSPGADTEAFF TGTGCCAGCTCACCGGGGAGTCCGGGGGCCGACACTGAAGCTTTCTTT
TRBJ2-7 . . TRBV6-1 CASRPGGFHEQYF TGTGCCAGCAGGCCTGGGGGTTTCCACGAGCAGTACTTC
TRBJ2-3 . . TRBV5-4 CASSFDSDTQYF TGTGCCAGCAGTTTCGACTCAGATACGCAGTATTTT
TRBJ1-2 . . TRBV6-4 CASSRHSYGYTF TGTGCCAGCAGCCGACACAGCTATGGCTACACCTTC
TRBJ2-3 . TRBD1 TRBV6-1 CASSSAIGGSDTQYF TGTGCCAGCAGCTCGGCCATAGGGGGCTCAGATACGCAGTATTTT
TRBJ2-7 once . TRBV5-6 CASSLGVGLLLYEQYF TGTGCCAGCAGCTTGGGGGTGGGACTCCTACTTTACGAGCAGTACTTC
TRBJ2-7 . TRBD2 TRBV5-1 CASSASSGGREQYF TGCGCCAGCAGCGCCTCTAGCGGGGGCCGAGAGCAGTACTTC
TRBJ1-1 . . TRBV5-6 CASSLSMNTEAFF TGTGCCAGCAGCTTGAGTATGAACACTGAAGCTTTCTTT
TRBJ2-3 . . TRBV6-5 CASSYSSASLGDTQYF TGTGCCAGCAGTTATTCCTCGGCCAGCCTTGGCGATACGCAGTATTTT
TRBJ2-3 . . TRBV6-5 CASSYQGGGSTDTQYF TGTGCCAGCAGTTACCAGGGCGGAGGGAGCACAGATACGCAGTATTTT
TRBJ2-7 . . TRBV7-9 CASSRTYEQYF TGTGCCAGCAGCCGTACCTACGAGCAGTACTTC
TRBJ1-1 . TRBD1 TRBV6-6 CASRPPTGVGTEAFF TGTGCCAGCAGGCCTCCCACAGGGGTGGGCACTGAAGCTTTCTTT
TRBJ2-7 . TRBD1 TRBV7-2 CASSFSGTGAYEQYF TGTGCCAGCAGCTTCTCCGGGACAGGGGCTTACGAGCAGTACTTC
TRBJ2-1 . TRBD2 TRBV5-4 CASSFTGTNDNEQFF TGTGCCAGCAGCTTTACCGGGACTAATGACAATGAGCAGTTCTTC
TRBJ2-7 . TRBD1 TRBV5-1 CASSATGGSLEQYF TGCGCCAGCAGCGCTACAGGGGGCTCTCTCGAGCAGTACTTC
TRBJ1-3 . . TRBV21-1 CASSKFTPSGNTIYF TGTGCCAGCAGCAAATTCACCCCCTCTGGAAACACCATATATTTT
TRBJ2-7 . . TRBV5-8 CASSFGRYSYEQYF TGTGCCAGCAGCTTCGGCAGGTACTCCTACGAGCAGTACTTC
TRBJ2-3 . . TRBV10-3 CAISPQAEGTQYF TGTGCCATCAGCCCACAAGCGGAGGGTACGCAGTATTTT
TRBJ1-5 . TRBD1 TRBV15 CATSRYTGGTQPQHF TGTGCCACCAGCAGATATACAGGGGGGACTCAGCCCCAGCATTTT
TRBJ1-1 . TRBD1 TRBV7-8 CASKKDRDTEAFF TGTGCCAGCAAAAAGGACAGGGACACTGAAGCTTTCTTT
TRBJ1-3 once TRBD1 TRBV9 CASSKDRGRDSGNTIYF TGTGCCAGCAGCAAAGACAGGGGACGGGACTCTGGAAACACCATATATTTT
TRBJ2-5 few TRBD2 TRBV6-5 CASSYSIQRGQETQYF TGTGCCAGCAGTTACTCGATACAGCGGGGGCAAGAGACCCAGTACTTC
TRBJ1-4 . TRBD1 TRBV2 CASSPGQRNEKLFF TGTGCCAGCAGCCCGGGACAGCGAAACGAAAAACTGTTTTTT
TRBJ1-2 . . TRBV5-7 CASSGDHGPHYGYTF TGTGCCAGCAGCGGGGACCACGGCCCCCACTATGGCTACACCTTC
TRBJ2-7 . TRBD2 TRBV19 CASSIDSGRFDEQYF TGTGCCAGTAGTATAGATAGCGGGAGGTTTGACGAGCAGTACTTC
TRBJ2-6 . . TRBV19 CASTLRASGANVLTF TGTGCCAGTACCCTGAGAGCCTCTGGGGCCAACGTCCTGACTTTC
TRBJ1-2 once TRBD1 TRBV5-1 CASSSTGEYGYTF TGCGCCAGCAGCTCGACAGGGGAATATGGCTACACCTTC
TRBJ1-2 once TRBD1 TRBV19 CASNSRTGANYGYTF TGTGCCAGTAATTCCCGGACAGGGGCTAACTATGGCTACACCTTC
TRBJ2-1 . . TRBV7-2 CASSSRFEQFF TGTGCCAGCAGCTCCAGATTTGAGCAGTTCTTC
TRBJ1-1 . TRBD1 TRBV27 CASSLTLGQENTEAFF TGTGCCAGCAGTTTAACCTTGGGACAGGAGAACACTGAAGCTTTCTTT